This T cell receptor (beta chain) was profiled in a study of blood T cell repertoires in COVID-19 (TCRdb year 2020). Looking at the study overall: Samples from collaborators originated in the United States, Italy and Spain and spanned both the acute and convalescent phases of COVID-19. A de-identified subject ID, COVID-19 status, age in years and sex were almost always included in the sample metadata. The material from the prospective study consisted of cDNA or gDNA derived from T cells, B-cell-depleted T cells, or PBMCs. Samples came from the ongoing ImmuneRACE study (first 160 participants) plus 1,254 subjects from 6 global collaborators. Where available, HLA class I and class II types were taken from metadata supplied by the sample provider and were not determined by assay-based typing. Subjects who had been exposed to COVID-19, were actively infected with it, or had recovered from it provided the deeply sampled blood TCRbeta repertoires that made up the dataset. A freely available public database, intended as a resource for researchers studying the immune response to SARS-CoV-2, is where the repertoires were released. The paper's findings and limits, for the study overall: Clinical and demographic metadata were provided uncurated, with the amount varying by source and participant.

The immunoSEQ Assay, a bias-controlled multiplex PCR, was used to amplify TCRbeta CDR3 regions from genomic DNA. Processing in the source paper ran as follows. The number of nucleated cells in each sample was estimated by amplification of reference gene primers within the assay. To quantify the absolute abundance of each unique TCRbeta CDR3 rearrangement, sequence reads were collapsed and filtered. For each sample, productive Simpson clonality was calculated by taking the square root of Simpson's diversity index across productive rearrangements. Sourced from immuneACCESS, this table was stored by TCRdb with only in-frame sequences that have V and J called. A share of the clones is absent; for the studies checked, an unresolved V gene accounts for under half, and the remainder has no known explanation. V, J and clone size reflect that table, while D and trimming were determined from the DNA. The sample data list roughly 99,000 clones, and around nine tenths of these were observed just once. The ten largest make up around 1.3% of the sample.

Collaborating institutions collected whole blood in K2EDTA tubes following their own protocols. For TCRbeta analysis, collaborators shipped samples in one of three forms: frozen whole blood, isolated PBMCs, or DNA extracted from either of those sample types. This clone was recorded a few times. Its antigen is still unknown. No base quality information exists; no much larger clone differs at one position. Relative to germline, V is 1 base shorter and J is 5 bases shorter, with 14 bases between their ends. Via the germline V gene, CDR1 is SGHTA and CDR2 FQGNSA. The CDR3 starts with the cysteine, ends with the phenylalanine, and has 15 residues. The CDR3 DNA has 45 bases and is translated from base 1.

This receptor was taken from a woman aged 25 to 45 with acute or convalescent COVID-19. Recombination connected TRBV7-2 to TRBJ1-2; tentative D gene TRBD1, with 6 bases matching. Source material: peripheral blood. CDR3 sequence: CASSLDFGQPYGYTF. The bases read TGTGCCAGCAGCTTAGATTTCGGACAGCCATATGGCTACACCTTC.